The rows below give T cell receptor beta chains drawn from one sample of a study of blood T cell repertoires in COVID-19. Clones were read by immunoSEQ multiplex PCR, and TCRdb kept only the in-frame ones, dropping some. The sample records about 150,000 clones, 82% being singletons. The source material was peripheral blood. The receptors originated from a human donor with acute or convalescent COVID-19. The donor label of this sample is uncertain. Both conserved end residues are part of each CDR3. Each record gives: J gene, clone size, D gene, V gene, CDR3 protein, CDR3 DNA. The D gene is left open where the match is weak. A clone size is listed for some rows: how often the clone was seen (once, few, many), or a class if it is expanded.

j_call: TRBJ2-1; clone_size: NA; d_call: NA; v_call: TRBV27; cdr3_aa: CASSFIGSGYNEQFF; cdr3_nt: TGTGCCAGCAGTTTCATAGGTAGCGGCTACAATGAGCAGTTCTTC
j_call: TRBJ1-1; clone_size: NA; d_call: TRBD1; v_call: TRBV4-2; cdr3_aa: CASSQVGGEWTEAFF; cdr3_nt: TGTGCCAGCAGCCAAGTAGGGGGCGAGTGGACTGAAGCTTTCTTT
j_call: TRBJ2-7; clone_size: once; d_call: NA; v_call: TRBV5-1; cdr3_aa: CASSFLQGTPYEQYF; cdr3_nt: TGCGCCAGCAGCTTCTTACAGGGAACCCCCTACGAGCAGTACTTC
j_call: TRBJ1-2; clone_size: once; d_call: TRBD1; v_call: TRBV18; cdr3_aa: CASSPLTGNYGYTF; cdr3_nt: TGTGCCAGCTCACCACTGACAGGGAACTATGGCTACACCTTC
j_call: TRBJ1-5; clone_size: NA; d_call: NA; v_call: TRBV3-1/TRBV3-2; cdr3_aa: CASSQGLPRQPQHF; cdr3_nt: TGTGCCAGCAGCCAGGGCTTACCGCGTCAGCCCCAGCATTTT
j_call: TRBJ2-1; clone_size: NA; d_call: NA; v_call: TRBV7-2; cdr3_aa: CASSYTGSSYNEQFF; cdr3_nt: TGTGCCAGCAGTTATACAGGGAGCTCCTACAATGAGCAGTTCTTC
j_call: TRBJ1-2; clone_size: NA; d_call: NA; v_call: TRBV12-3/TRBV12-4; cdr3_aa: CASSLVGQNGYTF; cdr3_nt: TGTGCCAGCAGTTTAGTCGGACAGAATGGCTACACCTTC
j_call: TRBJ2-7; clone_size: NA; d_call: NA; v_call: TRBV10-3; cdr3_aa: CAISERGYEQYF; cdr3_nt: TGTGCCATCAGTGAGAGGGGCTACGAGCAGTACTTC
j_call: TRBJ1-5; clone_size: NA; d_call: NA; v_call: TRBV7-8; cdr3_aa: CASSLLGGGSNQPQHF; cdr3_nt: TGTGCCAGCAGCCTCCTGGGAGGGGGGAGCAATCAGCCCCAGCATTTT
j_call: TRBJ1-3; clone_size: NA; d_call: TRBD1; v_call: TRBV10-3; cdr3_aa: CAIRTGQGVSGNTIYF; cdr3_nt: TGTGCCATCAGGACGGGACAGGGGGTGTCTGGAAACACCATATATTTT
j_call: TRBJ1-1; clone_size: few; d_call: TRBD1; v_call: TRBV20-1; cdr3_aa: CSASRYGTGGAFF; cdr3_nt: TGCAGTGCTAGTCGATACGGGACAGGCGGGGCTTTCTTT
j_call: TRBJ2-7; clone_size: NA; d_call: NA; v_call: TRBV30; cdr3_aa: CAWSRHGAYEQYF; cdr3_nt: TGTGCCTGGAGTCGCCACGGAGCCTACGAGCAGTACTTC
j_call: TRBJ2-2; clone_size: NA; d_call: TRBD2; v_call: TRBV27; cdr3_aa: CASALRSRASGGARGTGELFF; cdr3_nt: TGTGCCAGCGCTCTTAGGAGCCGAGCTAGCGGGGGGGCGAGAGGCACCGGGGAGCTGTTTTTT
j_call: TRBJ1-6; clone_size: few; d_call: TRBD1; v_call: TRBV4-1; cdr3_aa: CASSSRTGSSYNSPLHF; cdr3_nt: TGCGCCAGCAGCTCGCGGACAGGGAGCTCCTATAATTCACCCCTCCACTTT
j_call: TRBJ2-2; clone_size: NA; d_call: NA; v_call: TRBV6-2/TRBV6-3; cdr3_aa: CASSYGSSDTGELFF; cdr3_nt: TGTGCCAGCAGTTATGGTTCCAGCGACACCGGGGAGCTGTTTTTT
j_call: TRBJ1-1; clone_size: NA; d_call: NA; v_call: TRBV7-2; cdr3_aa: CASSPQGGRGTEAFF; cdr3_nt: TGTGCCAGCAGCCCCCAAGGTGGAAGGGGCACTGAAGCTTTCTTT